The next 30 T cell receptor beta chains were all read from a single sample in a study of control samples from healthy donors and cancer patients. TCRdb's copy holds only in-frame clones and misses some; the assay was immunoSEQ multiplex PCR. The top ten hold 1.9% of the sample, which has 70,000 to 80,000 clones, around 90% seen once. The specimen sequenced was PBMCs. The receptor source for this set is a woman in her fifties or sixties with head and neck cancer.

The CDR3: CASSQEAWLVDNSPLHF. As DNA, the CDR3 is TGTGCCAGCAGCCAAGAGGCGTGGTTAGTCGATAATTCACCCCTCCACTTT. This chain links TRBV4-2 with TRBJ1-6; no clear D gene. This CDR3 is 17 amino acids long. The ends were cut back, 0 bases at V and 5 bases at J, with 14 bases in the middle. Germline V gene lookup returns CDR1 LGHNA and CDR2 YNFKEQ.

The chain combines TRBV6-5 with TRBJ2-5, with unresolved D. The V and J ends lost 10 bases and 4 bases respectively, with 13 bases between them. Looked up from germline, CDR1 is MNHEY and CDR2 is SVGAGI. The CDR3 is 12 amino acids. CDR3: CATATRSETQYF. CDR3 nucleotide sequence: TGTGCCACCGCGACGCGGTCAGAGACCCAGTACTTC.

The chain carries TRBV3-1 (or the pseudogene TRBV3-2) and TRBJ1-2, with D perhaps TRBD1 (6 bases). V was clipped by 1 base and J by 3 bases, with 9 bases between them. This CDR3 comprises 14 residues. Germline V CDR1 and CDR2: LGHDT, YNNKEL (reference sequence). CDR3 in amino acids: CASSQVKGDYGYTF. As DNA, the CDR3 is TGTGCCAGCAGCCAAGTCAAGGGGGACTATGGCTACACCTTC.

The chain recombines TRBV6-6 with TRBJ2-7; TRBD2 is a possible D gene (5 bases). Trimming cost V 6 bases and J 6 bases, with 9 bases left between them. Per germline, CDR1 MNHNY and CDR2 SVGAGI (reference sequence). The CDR3 loop spans 11 amino acids. CDR3 sequence reads: CASSNSGEQYF. The CDR3 coding sequence is TGTGCCAGCAGCAACAGCGGCGAGCAGTACTTC.

The V call is TRBV14, the J call TRBJ2-1, with no clear D. V lost 0 bases, J lost 4 bases, and 16 bases lay in between. The CDR3 spans 17 residues. CDR1 SGHDN and CDR2 FVKESK come from the germline V gene. CDR3 DNA: TGTGCCAGCAGCCAAGATCGGTCCACTTTCGCTTACAATGAGCAGTTCTTC. This encodes CASSQDRSTFAYNEQFF.

The gene calls are TRBV19 and TRBJ1-1; TRBD1 agrees at 10 bases. J gave up 0 bases and V 5 bases, and 9 bases lay outside the gene matches. Germline V gene lookup returns CDR1 LNHDA and CDR2 SQIVND (reference sequence). The length of the CDR3 is 17 residues. This CDR3 reads CASSPRTGGNMNTEAFF. DNA of the CDR3: TGTGCCAGTAGTCCCAGGACAGGGGGAAATATGAACACTGAAGCTTTCTTT. The whole variable domain, filled in from reference TRBV19 and TRBJ1-1, reads DGGITQSPKYLFRKEGQNVTLSCEQNLNHDAMYWYRQDPGQGLRLIYYSQIVNDFQKGDIAEGYSVSREKKESFPLTVTSAQKNPTAFYLCASSPRTGGNMNTEAFFGQGTRLTVV.

The J gene is TRBJ2-5, the V gene TRBV2; D remains unclear. Germline V gene lookup returns CDR1 SNHLY and CDR2 FYNNEI. Trimming stripped 5 bases from V and 1 base from J, with 5 bases between. CDR3 length: 12 residues. CDR3 DNA sequence: TGTGCCAGCAGTCGGGCCCAAGAGACCCAGTACTTC. Protein sequence: CASSRAQETQYF.

The chain links TRBV7-8 to TRBJ2-1; 10 nucleotides line up with TRBD2. This CDR3 has 17 residues. The germline gives CDR1 SGHVS, CDR2 FQNEAQ. V gave up 1 base and J gave up 13 bases; unmatched junction bases: 16. CDR3 in DNA: TGTGCCAGCAGCTTAGAGGGGCTAGCGGGAGCAAGGGGGTTTCAGTTCTTC. The encoded protein is CASSLEGLAGARGFQFF.

The chain has TRBV7-2 and TRBJ1-6; 8 bases fit TRBD1. This CDR3 region has 14 residues. V lost 6 bases, J lost 7 bases, and 5 bases stayed unmatched. From germline, CDR1 is SGHTA and CDR2 FQGNSA. The CDR3 is CASRVDRDNSPLHF. As DNA, the CDR3 is TGTGCCAGCAGGGTGGACAGGGACAATTCACCCCTCCACTTT.

The chain carries TRBV5-5 and TRBJ1-1, with D unresolved. Per the germline V gene, CDR1 is SGHKS and CDR2 is YYEKEE (reference sequence). The CDR3 is 13 amino acids. V was cut by 0 bases and J by 2 bases, with 5 bases left in between. In nucleotides, the CDR3 is TGTGCCAGCAGCTTGGTCGCAAACACTGAAGCTTTCTTT. It encodes CASSLVANTEAFF. Based on the CDR3 plus reference TRBV5-5 and TRBJ1-1, the full variable domain is DAGVTQSPTHLIKTRGQQVTLRCSPISGHKSVSWYQQVLGQGPQFIFQYYEKEERGRGNFPDRFSARQFPNYSSELNVNALLLGDSALYLCASSLVANTEAFFGQGTRLTVV.

The chain has TRBV7-9 and TRBJ2-7; 8 bases are a match to TRBD2. There are 15 residues in the CDR3. J gave up 2 bases and V 4 bases, and 7 bases lay outside the gene matches. Germline loops: CDR1 SEHNR, CDR2 FQNEAQ (reference sequence). The CDR3 coding sequence is TGTGCCAGCAGCTATCGACTAGCGCCCACCTACGAGCAGTACTTC. Residues: CASSYRLAPTYEQYF.

The rearrangement links TRBV6-5 to TRBJ2-7; tentatively, D is TRBD2 (6 bases). Germline V gene data show CDR1 as MNHEY and CDR2 as SVGAGI. V was clipped by 6 bases and J by 3 bases, with 15 bases between them. CDR3 size: 14 residues. CDR3 residues: CASRTTAGHYEQYF. The CDR3 nucleotides are TGTGCCAGCAGGACTACAGCGGGTCACTACGAGCAGTACTTC.

The rearrangement links TRBV11-2 to TRBJ1-1; D is perhaps TRBD1 (6 bases). CDR3 size: 14 residues. Deletions cut 5 bases from V and 5 bases from J, with 15 bases between. Germline-derived CDR1 and CDR2 are SGHAT and FQNNGV. CDR3 protein: CASSPRGVGTEAFF. Written as DNA, the CDR3 is TGTGCCAGCAGCCCCAGGGGAGTGGGGACTGAAGCTTTCTTT.

The chain combines TRBV11-2 with TRBJ2-1; D gene ambiguous. This CDR3 is 14 amino acids long. Between the trimmed V and J ends, which lost 5 bases and 2 bases, there was a span of 10 bases. The germline gives CDR1 SGHAT, CDR2 FQNNGV. The CDR3 region has the DNA TGTGCCAGCAGCCGAGGAGAGACCTACAATGAGCAGTTCTTC. This codes for CASSRGETYNEQFF.

This chain connects TRBV5-6 to TRBJ1-4; D is unresolved. Germline V gene data show CDR1 as SGHDT and CDR2 as YYEEEE. V lost 4 bases and J 11 bases, leaving 12 bases between the germline ends. The CDR3 is made up of 12 amino acids. The CDR3 reads CASSRREGKLFF. CDR3 sequence (DNA): TGTGCCAGCAGCAGGAGGGAAGGGAAACTGTTTTTT.

V is TRBV28 and J is TRBJ1-5; 7 bases are shared with TRBD1. After removal of 3 bases from V and 1 base from J, the junction contained 3 bases not matched to a gene. The CDR3 is made up of 15 amino acids. Per germline, CDR1 MDHEN and CDR2 SYDVKM. The CDR3 sequence: CASSLAGGSNQPQHF. The CDR3, as DNA: TGTGCCAGCAGTTTGGCAGGGGGAAGCAATCAGCCCCAGCATTTT.

This rearrangement joins TRBV24-1 to TRBJ2-3; the match to TRBD2 covers 13 bases. Germline V gene lookup returns CDR1 KGHDR and CDR2 SFDVKD. The CDR3 has 17 residues. Trimming at V came to 3 bases and at J to 5 bases, leaving 7 bases not matched to a gene. The CDR3 is CATSDTRTSGREDTQYF. The CDR3 bases are TGTGCCACCAGTGATACCCGGACTAGCGGGAGAGAAGATACGCAGTATTTT.

V gene TRBV3-1 (or the pseudogene TRBV3-2) combines with J gene TRBJ1-3; TRBD1 is a possible D gene (5 bases). CDR1 is LGHDT, CDR2 YNNKEL, per germline (reference sequence). Trimming removed 2 bases at V and 0 bases at J, with 14 bases between. The CDR3 is made up of 17 amino acids. Here the CDR3 reads CASSQSRQFNSGNTIYF. The CDR3 nucleotides are TGTGCCAGCAGCCAATCTCGACAGTTTAACTCTGGAAACACCATATATTTT.

Comments on this clone: The junction does not match germline at one end; this may be a read error. J is TRBJ2-1 and V is TRBV7-7; D is possibly TRBD1 or TRBD2 (6 bases each). The CDR3 has 18 amino acids. Germline CDR1 and CDR2: SSHAT and FNYEAQ (reference sequence). DNA for the CDR3: TGTGCTAGCAGCTTAGGAGGGGGTGGGGCCGTAGGGGATAATGAGCAGTTCTTC. This codes for CASSLGGGGAVGDNEQFF.

This clone was counted between two and nine times. J is TRBJ2-1 and V is TRBV2, with D perhaps TRBD1 or TRBD2 (5 bases each). V was cut by 4 bases and J by 9 bases, with 13 bases left in between. This CDR3 has 13 amino acids. Germline assignment: CDR1 SNHLY and CDR2 FYNNEI. This CDR3 reads CASSGDQRAEQFF. As DNA, the CDR3 is TGTGCCAGCAGTGGGGACCAAAGGGCTGAGCAGTTCTTC.

The chain combines TRBV11-2 with TRBJ2-1; 12 positions agree with TRBD2. The CDR3 has 18 residues. Germline loops: CDR1 SGHAT, CDR2 FQNNGV. V shed 5 bases, J shed 5 bases, and the junction held 13 bases outside the gene matches. The CDR3 coding sequence is TGTGCCAGCAGCCCGAGACCTTCGACTAGCGGGAGCAACAATGAGCAGTTCTTC. The encoded protein is CASSPRPSTSGSNNEQFF.

V and J are TRBV5-1 and TRBJ1-6, with D possibly TRBD1 on 6 matching bases. CDR3 length: 16 residues. Germline CDR1 and CDR2: SGHRS and YFSETQ. The ends were cut back, 0 bases at V and 7 bases at J, with 14 bases in the middle. The CDR3 spells CASSLAGGGLNSPLHF. CDR3 nucleotides: TGCGCCAGCAGCTTGGCCGGGGGGGGCCTAAATTCACCCCTCCACTTT. Variable domain in full (rest from reference TRBV5-1 and TRBJ1-6): KAGVTQTPRYLIKTRGQQVTLSCSPISGHRSVSWYQQTPGQGLQFLFEYFSETQRNKGNFPGRFSGRQFSNSRSEMNVSTLELGDSALYLCASSLAGGGLNSPLHFGNGTRLTVT.

This clone appeared a single time. The gene calls are TRBV28 and TRBJ2-7; D might be TRBD2 (5 bases). This CDR3 has 12 residues. Looked up from germline, CDR1 is MDHEN and CDR2 is SYDVKM. Trimming removed 4 bases at V and 7 bases at J, with 11 bases between. The CDR3 loop reads CASSSPTNEQYF. In DNA form, the CDR3 reads TGTGCCAGCAGTTCTCCGACTAATGAGCAGTACTTC.

The rearrangement links TRBV7-3 to TRBJ2-2, with 7 bases that match TRBD2. The CDR3 extends over 14 amino acids. The V gene's germline CDR1 is SGHTA and CDR2 FQGTGA. The junction had 2 bases not matched to a gene; V was cut back by 2 bases and J by 5 bases. CDR3 loop: CASSLGTKTGELFF. The CDR3 DNA reads TGTGCCAGCAGCTTAGGGACTAAAACCGGGGAGCTGTTTTTT.

The chain joins TRBV7-3 to TRBJ2-1; D call uncertain. There are 17 residues in the CDR3. CDR1 is SGHTA, CDR2 FQGTGA, per germline. V shed 5 bases and J shed 0 bases, with 17 bases lying between them. CDR3 loop: CASSPHGGSNSYNEQFF. CDR3 bases: TGTGCCAGCAGCCCACACGGTGGCTCGAACTCCTACAATGAGCAGTTCTTC. The full variable domain, completed using reference TRBV7-3 and TRBJ2-1, is GAGVSQTPSNKVTEKGKYVELRCDPISGHTALYWYRQSLGQGPEFLIYFQGTGAADDSGLPNDRFFAVRPEGSVSTLKIQRTERGDSAVYLCASSPHGGSNSYNEQFFGPGTRLTVL.

The J gene is TRBJ2-7, the V gene TRBV18; 10 bases are shared with TRBD1. The CDR3 is 15 residues long. J was trimmed by 4 bases and V by 6 bases; bases with no gene match: 9. Germline V gene data show CDR1 as KGHSH and CDR2 as LQKENI. CDR3: CASSQTTGGKYEQYF. The DNA of the CDR3 is TGTGCCAGCTCCCAAACGACAGGGGGCAAATACGAGCAGTACTTC.

The CDR3, as DNA: TGTGCCAGCAGCTTAGATGAGGAGCGGGAGAACACAGATACGCAGTATTTT. It yields the protein CASSLDEERENTDTQYF. The chain is built from TRBV11-2 and TRBJ2-3; the match to TRBD2 covers 8 bases. Germline trimming cut 0 bases from V and 2 bases from J; bases unmatched to any gene: 7. The CDR3 totals 17 residues. Germline V gene lookup returns CDR1 SGHAT and CDR2 FQNNGV.

J is TRBJ2-5 and V is TRBV2; 7 nucleotides align to TRBD1. Germline V gene data show CDR1 as SNHLY and CDR2 as FYNNEI. J lost 4 bases, V lost 6 bases, and 5 bases had no gene match. CDR3 length: 13 amino acids. As DNA, the CDR3 is TGTGCCAGCAGCAAGGGGGCTGGAGAGACCCAGTACTTC. This translates into CASSKGAGETQYF. Supplemented by reference TRBV2 and TRBJ2-5, the full variable domain reads EPEVTQTPSHQVTQMGQEVILRCVPISNHLYFYWYRQILGQKVEFLVSFYNNEISEKSEIFDDQFSVERPDGSNFTLKIRSTKLEDSAMYFCASSKGAGETQYFGPGTRLLVL.

In its sample, this clone was seen a few times. The rearrangement links TRBV19 to TRBJ1-2; TRBD1 aligns across 9 bases. From germline, CDR1 is LNHDA and CDR2 SQIVND (reference sequence). The CDR3 extends over 15 amino acids. With 5 bases clipped from V and 7 bases from J, the junction kept 11 bases outside the gene matches. As DNA, the CDR3 is TGTGCCAGTAGTCCCTCCGGGACAGGGTCAATTGGCTACACCTTC. This translates into CASSPSGTGSIGYTF.

The chain has TRBV28 and TRBJ2-3; TRBD1 matches 9 bases. CDR3 size: 15 residues. Germline V gene sequence: CDR1 MDHEN, CDR2 SYDVKM. Germline trimming cut 8 bases from V and 2 bases from J; bases unmatched to any gene: 8. CDR3 amino acids: CASSSQGAYTDTQYF. The CDR3 DNA sequence: TGTGCCAGCTCGTCACAGGGGGCATACACAGATACGCAGTATTTT.